This passage covers 6 T cell receptor beta chains from one sample sequenced in a study of blood T cell repertoires in COVID-19. Clones were sequenced by immunoSEQ multiplex PCR, and TCRdb holds only the in-frame ones, with some missing. The profile shows 150,000 or so clones, roughly 90% of them singletons. Sequencing was done on a sample of peripheral blood. These TCRs come from a woman aged 45-59 years with acute or convalescent COVID-19.

This rearrangement joins TRBV30 to TRBJ1-1; D call uncertain. The CDR3 consists of 15 residues. V was clipped by 2 bases and J by 0 bases, with 13 bases between them. The germline V gene has CDR1 GTSNPN and CDR2 SVGIG (reference sequence). CDR3 sequence (DNA): TGTGCCTGGAGTCGAATACGGGAGATGAACACTGAAGCTTTCTTT. Translation gives CAWSRIREMNTEAFF.

This chain connects TRBV19 to TRBJ1-2, with 8 bases identical to TRBD1. CDR1 is LNHDA and CDR2 is SQIVND in the germline V gene (reference sequence). The CDR3 length is 14 residues. Unmatched junction bases numbered 5, after V lost 7 bases and J lost 1 base. CDR3 amino acids: CASTPTGVNYGYTF. In DNA form, the CDR3 reads TGTGCCAGTACCCCGACAGGGGTTAACTATGGCTACACCTTC.

The chain joins TRBV20-1 to TRBJ1-2; D gene uncertain. V was clipped by 6 bases and J by 11 bases, with 10 bases between them. Germline V gene lookup returns CDR1 DFQATT and CDR2 SNEGSKA (reference sequence). The CDR3 spans 9 residues. CDR3 nucleotide sequence: TGCAGTGCCCTACCTAGGTACACCTTC. Translation: CSALPRYTF.

The chain joins TRBV7-2 to TRBJ2-7; 8 nucleotides align to TRBD1. Germline V gene data show CDR1 as SGHTA and CDR2 as FQGNSA. This CDR3 has 14 amino acids. The ends lost 2 bases at V and 5 bases at J; junction bases unmatched: 5. The CDR3: CASSLPTGADEQYF. CDR3 sequence (DNA): TGTGCCAGCAGCTTACCGACAGGGGCGGACGAGCAGTACTTC.

The CDR3 sequence is CSVPRTGAYNEQFF. In DNA, the CDR3 is TGCAGCGTGCCCAGGACAGGGGCCTACAATGAGCAGTTCTTC. V usage is TRBV29-1 and J usage is TRBJ2-1; 9 bases fit TRBD1. V shed 6 bases, J shed 2 bases, and the junction held 5 bases outside the gene matches. This CDR3 comprises 14 residues. CDR1 is SQVTM and CDR2 is ANQGSEA in the germline V gene.

The sample holds a few counts of this clone. The chain carries TRBV20-1 and TRBJ1-5, with D perhaps matching TRBD1 (5 bases). CDR3 length: 18 residues. Trimming removed 3 bases from V and 0 bases from J, with 21 bases in between. The germline gives CDR1 DFQATT, CDR2 SNEGSKA (reference sequence). In DNA, the CDR3 is TGCAGTGCTAGTGGGACGGCGGGGACCTTCGGTAGCAATCAGCCCCAGCATTTT. It is translated as CSASGTAGTFGSNQPQHF.